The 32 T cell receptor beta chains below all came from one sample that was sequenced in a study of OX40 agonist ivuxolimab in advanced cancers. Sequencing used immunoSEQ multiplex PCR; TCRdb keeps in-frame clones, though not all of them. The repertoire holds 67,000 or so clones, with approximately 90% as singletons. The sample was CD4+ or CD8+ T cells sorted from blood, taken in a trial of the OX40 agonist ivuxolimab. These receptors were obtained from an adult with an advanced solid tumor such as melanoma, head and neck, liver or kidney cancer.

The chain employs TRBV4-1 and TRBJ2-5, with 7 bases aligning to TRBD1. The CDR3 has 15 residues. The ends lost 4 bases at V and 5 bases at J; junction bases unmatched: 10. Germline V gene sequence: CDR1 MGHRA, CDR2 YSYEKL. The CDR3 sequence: CASSLQGGRWETQYF. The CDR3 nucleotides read TGCGCCAGCAGCCTACAAGGGGGCAGGTGGGAGACCCAGTACTTC.

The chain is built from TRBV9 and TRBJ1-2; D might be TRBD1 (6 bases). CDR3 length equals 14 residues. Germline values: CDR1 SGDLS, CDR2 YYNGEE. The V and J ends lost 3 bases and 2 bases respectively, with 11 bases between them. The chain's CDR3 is CASSASGQNYGYTF. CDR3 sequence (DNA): TGTGCCAGCAGCGCTTCCGGACAGAACTATGGCTACACCTTC.

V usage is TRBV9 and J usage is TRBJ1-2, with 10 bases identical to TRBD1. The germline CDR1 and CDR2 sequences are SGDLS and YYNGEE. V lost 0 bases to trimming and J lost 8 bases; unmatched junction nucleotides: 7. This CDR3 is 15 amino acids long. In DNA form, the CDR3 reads TGTGCCAGCAGCGTAGCCCCGACAGGGGGCAAAGGCTACACCTTC. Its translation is CASSVAPTGGKGYTF.

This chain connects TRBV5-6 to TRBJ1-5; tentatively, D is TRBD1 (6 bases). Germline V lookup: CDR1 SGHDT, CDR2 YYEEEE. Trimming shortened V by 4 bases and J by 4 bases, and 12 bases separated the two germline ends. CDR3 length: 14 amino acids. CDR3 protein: CASSQGRGNQPQHF. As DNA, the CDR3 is TGTGCCAGCAGCCAAGGTAGGGGGAATCAGCCCCAGCATTTT.

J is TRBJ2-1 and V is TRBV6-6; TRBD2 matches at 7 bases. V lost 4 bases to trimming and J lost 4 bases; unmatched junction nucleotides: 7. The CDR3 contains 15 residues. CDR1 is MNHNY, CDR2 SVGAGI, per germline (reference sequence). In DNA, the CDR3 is TGTGCCAGCAGTTCCCCCGGACTAGGATACAATGAGCAGTTCTTC. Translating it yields CASSSPGLGYNEQFF.

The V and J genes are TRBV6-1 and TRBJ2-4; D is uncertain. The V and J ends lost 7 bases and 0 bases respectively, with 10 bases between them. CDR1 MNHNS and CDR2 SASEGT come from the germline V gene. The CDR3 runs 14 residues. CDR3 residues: CASTPPRAKNIQYF. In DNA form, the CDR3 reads TGTGCCAGCACCCCCCCTCGAGCCAAAAACATTCAGTACTTC.

Here the CDR3 reads CASSESPAMGQPQHF. CDR3 nucleotide sequence: TGTGCCAGCAGTGAATCCCCGGCCATGGGTCAGCCCCAGCATTTT. The chain carries TRBV2 and TRBJ1-5; no clear D. CDR3 length: 15 residues. Between the trimmed V and J ends, which lost 2 bases and 6 bases, there was a span of 14 bases. In germline, CDR1 is SNHLY, CDR2 FYNNEI.

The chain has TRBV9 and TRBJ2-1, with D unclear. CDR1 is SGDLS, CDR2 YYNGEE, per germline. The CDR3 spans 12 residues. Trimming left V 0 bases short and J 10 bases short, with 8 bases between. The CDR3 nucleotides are TGTGCCAGCAGCGTAGTTTCGGGCGAGCAGTTCTTC. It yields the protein CASSVVSGEQFF. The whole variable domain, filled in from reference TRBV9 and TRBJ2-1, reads DSGVTQTPKHLITATGQRVTLRCSPRSGDLSVYWYQQSLDQGLQFLIQYYNGEERAKGNILERFSAQQFPDLHSELNLSSLELGDSALYFCASSVVSGEQFFGPGTRLTVL.

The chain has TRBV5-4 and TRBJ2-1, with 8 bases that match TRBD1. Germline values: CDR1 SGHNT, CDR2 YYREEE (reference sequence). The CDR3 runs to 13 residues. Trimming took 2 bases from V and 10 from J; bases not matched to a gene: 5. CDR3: CASSFTGGSEQFF. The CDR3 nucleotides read TGTGCCAGCAGCTTCACAGGGGGAAGCGAGCAGTTCTTC.

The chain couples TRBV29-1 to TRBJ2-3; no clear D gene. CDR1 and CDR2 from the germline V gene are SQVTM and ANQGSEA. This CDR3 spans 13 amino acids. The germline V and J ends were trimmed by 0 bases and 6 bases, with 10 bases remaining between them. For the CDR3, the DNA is TGCAGCGTTGAAGATTGGCCGTTGGATACGCAGTATTTT. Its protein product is CSVEDWPLDTQYF.

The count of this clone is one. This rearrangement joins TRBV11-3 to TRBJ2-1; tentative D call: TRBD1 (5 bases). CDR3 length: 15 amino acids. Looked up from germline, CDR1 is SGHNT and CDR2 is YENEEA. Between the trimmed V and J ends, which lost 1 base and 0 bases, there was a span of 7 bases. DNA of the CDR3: TGTGCCAGCAGCTTAGGTACAGGCTCCTACAATGAGCAGTTCTTC. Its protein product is CASSLGTGSYNEQFF.

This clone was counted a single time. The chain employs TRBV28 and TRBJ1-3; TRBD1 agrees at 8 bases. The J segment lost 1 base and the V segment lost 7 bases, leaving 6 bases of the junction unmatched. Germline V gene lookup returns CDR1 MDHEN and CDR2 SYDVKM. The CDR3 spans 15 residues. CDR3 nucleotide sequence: TGTGCCAGCACCTCACAGGGGGAATCTGGAAACACCATATATTTT. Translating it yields CASTSQGESGNTIYF.

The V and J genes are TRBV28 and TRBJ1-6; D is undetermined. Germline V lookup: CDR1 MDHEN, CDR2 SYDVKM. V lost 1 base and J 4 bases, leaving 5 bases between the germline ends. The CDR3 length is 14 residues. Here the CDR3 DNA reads TGTGCCAGCAGTTTATCCGGGTATAATTCACCCCTCCACTTT. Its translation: CASSLSGYNSPLHF.

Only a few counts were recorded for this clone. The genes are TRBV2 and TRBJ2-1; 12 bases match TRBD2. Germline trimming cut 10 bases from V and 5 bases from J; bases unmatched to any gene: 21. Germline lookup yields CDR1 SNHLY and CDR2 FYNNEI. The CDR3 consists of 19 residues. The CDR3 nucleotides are TGTGCCACCGCGCCCCCCGGGGCTAGCGGGGGGGCTGGGCACAATGAGCAGTTCTTC. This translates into CATAPPGASGGAGHNEQFF.

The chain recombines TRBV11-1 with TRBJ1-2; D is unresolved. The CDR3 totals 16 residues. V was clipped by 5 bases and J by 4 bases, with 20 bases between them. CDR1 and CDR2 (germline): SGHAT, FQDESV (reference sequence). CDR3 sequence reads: CASSRLGAGTGYGYTF. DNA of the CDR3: TGTGCCAGCAGCCGACTGGGCGCGGGCACTGGCTATGGCTACACCTTC. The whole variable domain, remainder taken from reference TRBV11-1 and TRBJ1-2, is EAEVAQSPRYKITEKSQAVAFWCDPISGHATLYWYRQILGQGPELLVQFQDESVVDDSQLPKDRFSAERLKGVDSTLKIQPAELGDSAMYLCASSRLGAGTGYGYTFGSGTRLTVV.

The CDR3: CASSAMAEDQPQHF. For the CDR3, the DNA is TGTGCCAGCAGCGCGATGGCGGAAGATCAGCCCCAGCATTTT. The chain couples TRBV5-6 to TRBJ1-5; D gene uncertain. CDR3 size: 14 residues. Germline values: CDR1 SGHDT, CDR2 YYEEEE. The V gene lost 4 bases and the J gene lost 5 bases, with 13 bases spanning the gap.

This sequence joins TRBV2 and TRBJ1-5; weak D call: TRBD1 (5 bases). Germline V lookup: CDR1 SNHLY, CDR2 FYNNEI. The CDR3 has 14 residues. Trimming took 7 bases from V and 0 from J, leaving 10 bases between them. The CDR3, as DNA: TGTGCCAGCACGGGGCAGTATAGCAATCAGCCCCAGCATTTT. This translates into CASTGQYSNQPQHF.

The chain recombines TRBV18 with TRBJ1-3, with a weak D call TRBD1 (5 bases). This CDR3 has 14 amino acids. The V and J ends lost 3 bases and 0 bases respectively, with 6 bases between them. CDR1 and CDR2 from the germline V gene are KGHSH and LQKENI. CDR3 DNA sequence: TGTGCCAGCTCACCCGGGGCCTCTGGAAACACCATATATTTT. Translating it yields CASSPGASGNTIYF.

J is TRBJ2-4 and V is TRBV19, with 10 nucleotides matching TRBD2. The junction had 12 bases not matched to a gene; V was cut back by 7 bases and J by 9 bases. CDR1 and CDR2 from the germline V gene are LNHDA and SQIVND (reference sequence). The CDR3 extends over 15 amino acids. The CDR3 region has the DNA TGTGCCAGTACCCGGACTAGCGGCCGGTCCGGCATTCAGTACTTC. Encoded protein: CASTRTSGRSGIQYF.

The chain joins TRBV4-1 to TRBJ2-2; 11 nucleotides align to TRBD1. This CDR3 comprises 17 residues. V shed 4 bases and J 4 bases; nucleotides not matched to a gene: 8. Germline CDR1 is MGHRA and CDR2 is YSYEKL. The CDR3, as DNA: TGCGCCAGCAGCCGTTTCGGACAGGGGGCTTTCACCGGGGAGCTGTTTTTT. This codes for CASSRFGQGAFTGELFF.

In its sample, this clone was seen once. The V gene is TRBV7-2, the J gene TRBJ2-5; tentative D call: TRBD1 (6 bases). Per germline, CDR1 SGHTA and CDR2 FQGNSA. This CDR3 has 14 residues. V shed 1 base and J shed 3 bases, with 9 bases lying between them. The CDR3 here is CASSLVGDKETQYF. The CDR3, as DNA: TGTGCCAGCAGCTTAGTGGGGGACAAAGAGACCCAGTACTTC.

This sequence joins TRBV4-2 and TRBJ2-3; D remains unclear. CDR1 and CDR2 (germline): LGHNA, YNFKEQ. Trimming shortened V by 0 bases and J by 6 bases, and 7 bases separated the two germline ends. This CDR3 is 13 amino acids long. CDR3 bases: TGTGCCAGCAGCCAAGATCTCGGTGATACGCAGTATTTT. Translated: CASSQDLGDTQYF.

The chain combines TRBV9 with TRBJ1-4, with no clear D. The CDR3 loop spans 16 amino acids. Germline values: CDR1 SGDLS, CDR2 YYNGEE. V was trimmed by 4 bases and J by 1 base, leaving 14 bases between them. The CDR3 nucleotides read TGTGCCAGCAGCCCCGGACGAGGGAGAACTAATGAAAAACTGTTTTTT. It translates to CASSPGRGRTNEKLFF.

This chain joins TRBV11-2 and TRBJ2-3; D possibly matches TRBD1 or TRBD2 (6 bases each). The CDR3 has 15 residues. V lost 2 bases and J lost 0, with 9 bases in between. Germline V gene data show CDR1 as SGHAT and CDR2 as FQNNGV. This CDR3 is CASSLIGGSTDTQYF. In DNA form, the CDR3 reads TGTGCCAGCAGCTTAATAGGGGGGAGCACAGATACGCAGTATTTT.

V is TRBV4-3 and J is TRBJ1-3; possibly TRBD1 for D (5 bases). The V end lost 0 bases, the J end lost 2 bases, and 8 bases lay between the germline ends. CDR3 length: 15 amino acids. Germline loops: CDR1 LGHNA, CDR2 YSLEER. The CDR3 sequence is CASSQDPRAGNTIYF. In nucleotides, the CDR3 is TGCGCCAGCAGCCAAGATCCCAGGGCTGGAAACACCATATATTTT.

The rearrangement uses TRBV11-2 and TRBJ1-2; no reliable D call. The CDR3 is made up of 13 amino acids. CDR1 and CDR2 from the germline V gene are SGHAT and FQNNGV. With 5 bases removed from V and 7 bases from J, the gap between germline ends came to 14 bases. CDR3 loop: CASSAGGEGGYTF. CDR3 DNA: TGTGCCAGCAGCGCGGGCGGGGAGGGTGGCTACACCTTC.

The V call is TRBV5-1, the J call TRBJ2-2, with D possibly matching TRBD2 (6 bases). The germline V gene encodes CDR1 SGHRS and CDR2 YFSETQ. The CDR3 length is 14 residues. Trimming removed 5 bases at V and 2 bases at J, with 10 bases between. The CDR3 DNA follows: TGCGCCAGCAGTTCGGGACTTAACACCGGGGAGCTGTTTTTT. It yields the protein CASSSGLNTGELFF.

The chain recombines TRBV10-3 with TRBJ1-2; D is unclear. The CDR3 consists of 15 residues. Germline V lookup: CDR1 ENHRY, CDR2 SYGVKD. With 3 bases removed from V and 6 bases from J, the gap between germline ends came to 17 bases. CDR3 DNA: TGTGCCATCAGTGAAGACCTCGAGGCGCTGGATGGCTACACCTTC. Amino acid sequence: CAISEDLEALDGYTF.

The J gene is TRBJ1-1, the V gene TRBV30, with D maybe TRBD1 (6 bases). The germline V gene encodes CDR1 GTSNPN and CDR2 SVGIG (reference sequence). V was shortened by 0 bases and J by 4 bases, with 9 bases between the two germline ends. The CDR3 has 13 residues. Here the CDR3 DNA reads TGTGCCTGGAGTGTCGCGGACAGCACTGAAGCTTTCTTT. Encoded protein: CAWSVADSTEAFF.

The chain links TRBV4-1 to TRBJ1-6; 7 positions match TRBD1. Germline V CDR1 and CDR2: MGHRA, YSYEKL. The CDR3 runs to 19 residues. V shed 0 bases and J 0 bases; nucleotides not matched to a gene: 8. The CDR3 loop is CASSQDLTGPSSYNSPLHF. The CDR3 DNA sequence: TGCGCCAGCAGCCAAGATTTGACAGGGCCGAGCTCCTATAATTCACCCCTCCACTTT.

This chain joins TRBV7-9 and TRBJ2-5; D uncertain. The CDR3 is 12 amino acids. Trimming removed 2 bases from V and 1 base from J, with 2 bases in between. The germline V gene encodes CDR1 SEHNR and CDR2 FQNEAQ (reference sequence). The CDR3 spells CASSLPQETQYF. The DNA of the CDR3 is TGTGCCAGCAGCTTACCCCAAGAGACCCAGTACTTC. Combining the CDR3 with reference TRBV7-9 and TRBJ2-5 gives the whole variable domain DTGVSQNPRHKITKRGQNVTFRCDPISEHNRLYWYRQTLGQGPEFLTYFQNEAQLEKSRLLSDRFSAERPKGSFSTLEIQRTEQGDSAMYLCASSLPQETQYFGPGTRLLVL.

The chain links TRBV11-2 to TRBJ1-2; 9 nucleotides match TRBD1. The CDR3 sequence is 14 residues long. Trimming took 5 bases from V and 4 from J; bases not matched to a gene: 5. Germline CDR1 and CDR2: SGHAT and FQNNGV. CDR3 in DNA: TGTGCCAGCAGCGGGGGACAGGGACCCTATGGCTACACCTTC. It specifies CASSGGQGPYGYTF.